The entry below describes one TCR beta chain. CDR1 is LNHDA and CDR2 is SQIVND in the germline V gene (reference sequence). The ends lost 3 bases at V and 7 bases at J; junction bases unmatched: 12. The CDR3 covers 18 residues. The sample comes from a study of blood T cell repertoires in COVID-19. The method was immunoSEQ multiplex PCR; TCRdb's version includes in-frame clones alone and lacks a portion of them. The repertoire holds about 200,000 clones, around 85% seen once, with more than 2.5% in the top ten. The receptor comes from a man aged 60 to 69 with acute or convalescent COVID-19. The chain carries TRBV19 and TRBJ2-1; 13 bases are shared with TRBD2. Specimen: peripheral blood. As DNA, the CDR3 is TGTGCCAGTAGTATTGAGGGACCCGGGACTAGCGGGAAGAATGAGCAGTTCTTC. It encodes CASSIEGPGTSGKNEQFF.